The source of this TCR beta chain is a study of T-cell memory formation after mild COVID-19. This clonotype was observed a few times. Antigen: not known. From germline, CDR1 is GTSNPN and CDR2 SVGIG (reference sequence). The V end was cut by 4 bases, the J end by 5 bases, with 15 bases between. This CDR3 has 13 residues. TCRdb recomputed calls from the 5' RACE reads with MiXCR, one row per CDR3 protein. The sample shows approximately 200,000 distinct CDR3 sequences, 16% of them seen only once. Broader study findings: Shrinking CD4+ clones resided mostly in CM and EM, and CD8+ ones in EMRA.

The chain carries TRBV30 and TRBJ2-7; D not certain. The clonotype originates from an adult woman who had mild COVID-19 (a few samples of this study predate the infection). Cell type and time point are not known. Sequenced material: PBMCs or a T cell subset sorted from them (not recorded which). The CDR3, as DNA: TGTGCCTGGATCTCCTCCTTAGGCAACGAGCAGTACTTC. It specifies CAWISSLGNEQYF. Supplemented by reference TRBV30 and TRBJ2-7, the full variable domain reads SQTIHQWPATLVQPVGSPLSLECTVEGTSNPNLYWYRQAAGRGLQLLFYSVGIGQISSEVPQNLSASRPQDRQFILSSKKLLLSDSGFYLCAWISSLGNEQYFGPGTRLTVT.